This record looks at one T cell receptor (beta chain) sequence and its context. Its antigen is currently not known. There are no base qualities to consult, and no much larger clone falls within one base. For CDR1 and CDR2, the germline V gene lists SGHRS and YFSETQ. V is pared back by 1 base and J by 5 bases, with 16 bases lying between the germline termini. Including the terminal cysteine and phenylalanine, the CDR3 comprises 16 residues. Kept here is only the CDR3 DNA, which spans 48 bases and is read in frame from base 1. This entry comes from a study of blood T cell repertoires in COVID-19 (TCRdb year 2020). For the wider study: Samples covering the acute and convalescent phases of COVID-19 were provided by collaborators in the United States, Italy and Spain. Samples came from the ongoing ImmuneRACE study (first 160 participants) plus 1,254 subjects from 6 global collaborators. The dataset comprised deeply sampled blood TCRbeta repertoires from subjects exposed to, actively infected with, or recovered from COVID-19. Where HLA class I and class II types were available, the types were taken from metadata supplied by the sample provider, not from assay-based typing. Sample metadata almost always included a de-identified subject ID, COVID-19 status, age in years and sex. The material from the prospective study consisted of cDNA or gDNA derived from T cells, B-cell-depleted T cells, or PBMCs. The repertoires were made available in a free public database intended to serve as a resource for research on the immune response to SARS-CoV-2.

The immunoSEQ Assay, a bias-controlled multiplex PCR, was used to amplify TCRbeta CDR3 regions from genomic DNA. In the original analysis: The number of nucleated cells in each sample was estimated by amplification of reference gene primers within the assay. To quantify the absolute abundance of each unique TCRbeta CDR3 rearrangement, sequence reads were collapsed and filtered. For each sample, productive Simpson clonality was calculated as the square root of Simpson's diversity index over productive rearrangements. In its TCRdb copy, this immuneACCESS table keeps in-frame sequences only and misses some clones. Where compared with another copy, unresolved V genes explain less than half of these, and the others have no known cause. The D gene and trimming were derived from the DNA, and the V and J assignments and clone size from that table. The sample records tens of thousands of clones, less than 90% of which are singletons. The biggest ten clones account for about 16% of the sample.

One collaborating source in Seattle enrolled patients while the patients were actively infected and followed the patients over time throughout the course of disease. Each collaborating institution followed its own protocols to collect whole blood in K2EDTA tubes. For TCRbeta analysis, collaborators shipped samples as frozen whole blood, isolated PBMCs, or DNA extracted from either of those sample types. Findings and caveats that apply to the study as a whole: Clinical and demographic metadata were provided uncurated, with the amount varying by source and participant.

The sequenced material came from peripheral blood. The chain is encoded by TRBV5-1 joined to TRBJ2-1; the best D guess is TRBD2, with 6 bases matching. The sequence was collected from a man aged 55 to 70 with COVID-19, enrolled during active disease. The DNA is TGCGCCAGCAGCTTGATGGGGGGTCGATTCCACAATGAGCAGTTCTTC. Translation gives CASSLMGGRFHNEQFF.